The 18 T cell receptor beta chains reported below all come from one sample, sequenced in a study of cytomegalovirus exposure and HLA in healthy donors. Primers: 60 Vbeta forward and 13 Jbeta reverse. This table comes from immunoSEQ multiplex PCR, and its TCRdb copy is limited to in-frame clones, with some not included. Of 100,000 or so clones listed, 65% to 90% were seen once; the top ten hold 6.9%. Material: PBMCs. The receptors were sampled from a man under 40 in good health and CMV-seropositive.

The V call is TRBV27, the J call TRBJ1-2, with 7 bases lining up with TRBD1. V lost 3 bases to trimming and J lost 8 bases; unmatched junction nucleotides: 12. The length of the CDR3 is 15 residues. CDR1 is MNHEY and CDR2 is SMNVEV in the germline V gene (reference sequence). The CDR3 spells CASSFRGGAEKGYTF. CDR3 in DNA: TGTGCCAGCAGTTTCCGAGGGGGCGCCGAAAAGGGCTACACCTTC.

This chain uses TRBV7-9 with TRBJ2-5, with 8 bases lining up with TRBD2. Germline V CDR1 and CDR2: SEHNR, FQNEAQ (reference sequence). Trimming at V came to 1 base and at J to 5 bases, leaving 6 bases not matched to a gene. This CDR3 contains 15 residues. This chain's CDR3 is CASSLGRGGRETQYF. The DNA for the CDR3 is TGTGCCAGCAGCTTAGGACGGGGGGGCCGGGAGACCCAGTACTTC.

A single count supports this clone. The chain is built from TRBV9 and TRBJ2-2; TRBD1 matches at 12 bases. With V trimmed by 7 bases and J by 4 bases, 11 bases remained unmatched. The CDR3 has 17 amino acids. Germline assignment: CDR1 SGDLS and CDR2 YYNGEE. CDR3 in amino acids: CASSQSGTGGLTGELFF. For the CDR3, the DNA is TGTGCCAGCTCCCAGTCCGGGACAGGGGGCCTCACCGGGGAGCTGTTTTTT. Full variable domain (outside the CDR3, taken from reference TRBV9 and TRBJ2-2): DSGVTQTPKHLITATGQRVTLRCSPRSGDLSVYWYQQSLDQGLQFLIQYYNGEERAKGNILERFSAQQFPDLHSELNLSSLELGDSALYFCASSQSGTGGLTGELFFGEGSRLTVL.

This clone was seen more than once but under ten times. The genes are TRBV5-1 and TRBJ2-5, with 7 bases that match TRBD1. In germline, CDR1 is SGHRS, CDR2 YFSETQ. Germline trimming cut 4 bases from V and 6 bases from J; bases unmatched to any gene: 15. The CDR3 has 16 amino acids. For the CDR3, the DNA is TGCGCCAGCAGCCTCACCCTCACAGGGGTGGAGCAGACCCAGTACTTC. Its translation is CASSLTLTGVEQTQYF.

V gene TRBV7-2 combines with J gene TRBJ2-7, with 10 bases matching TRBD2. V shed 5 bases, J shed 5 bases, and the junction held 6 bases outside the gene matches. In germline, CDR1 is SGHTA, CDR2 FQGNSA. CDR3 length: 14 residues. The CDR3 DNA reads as TGTGCCAGCAGCATACACGGGACTAGCGACGAGCAGTACTTC. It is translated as CASSIHGTSDEQYF. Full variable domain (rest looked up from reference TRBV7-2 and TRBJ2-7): GAGVSQSPSNKVTEKGKDVELRCDPISGHTALYWYRQSLGQGLEFLIYFQGNSAPDKSGLPSDRFSAERTGGSVSTLTIQRTQQEDSAVYLCASSIHGTSDEQYFGPGTRLTVT.

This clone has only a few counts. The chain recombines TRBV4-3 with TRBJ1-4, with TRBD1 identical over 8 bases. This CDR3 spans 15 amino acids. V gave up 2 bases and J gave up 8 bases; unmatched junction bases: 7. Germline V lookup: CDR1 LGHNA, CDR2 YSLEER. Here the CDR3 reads CASSQQTGAPEKLFF. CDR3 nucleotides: TGCGCCAGCAGCCAACAGACAGGGGCCCCAGAAAAACTGTTTTTT.

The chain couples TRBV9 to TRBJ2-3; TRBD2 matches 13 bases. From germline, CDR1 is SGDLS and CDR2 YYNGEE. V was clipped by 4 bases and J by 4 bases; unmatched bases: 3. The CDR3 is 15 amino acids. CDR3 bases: TGTGCCAGCAGCTCGACTAGCGGGGGGCCAGATACGCAGTATTTT. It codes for CASSSTSGGPDTQYF.

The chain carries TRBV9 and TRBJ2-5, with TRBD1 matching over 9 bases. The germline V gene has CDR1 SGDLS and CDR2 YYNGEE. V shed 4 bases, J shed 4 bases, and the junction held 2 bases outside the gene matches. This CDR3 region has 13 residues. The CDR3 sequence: CASSPTGGETQYF. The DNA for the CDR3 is TGTGCCAGCAGCCCGACAGGGGGAGAGACCCAGTACTTC.

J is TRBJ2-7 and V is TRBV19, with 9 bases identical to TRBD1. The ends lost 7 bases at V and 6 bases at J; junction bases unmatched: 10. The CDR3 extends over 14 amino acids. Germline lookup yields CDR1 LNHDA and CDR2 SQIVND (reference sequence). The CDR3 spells CASTPGQGEFEQYF. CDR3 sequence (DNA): TGTGCCAGTACCCCGGGACAGGGCGAGTTCGAGCAGTACTTC.

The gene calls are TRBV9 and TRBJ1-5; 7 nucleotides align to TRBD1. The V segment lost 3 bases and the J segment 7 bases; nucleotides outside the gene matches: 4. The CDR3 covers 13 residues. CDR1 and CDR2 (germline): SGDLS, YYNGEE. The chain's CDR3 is CASSEGARQPQHF. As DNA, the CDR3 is TGTGCCAGCAGCGAGGGGGCACGACAGCCCCAGCATTTT. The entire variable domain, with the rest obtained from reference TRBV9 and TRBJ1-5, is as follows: DSGVTQTPKHLITATGQRVTLRCSPRSGDLSVYWYQQSLDQGLQFLIQYYNGEERAKGNILERFSAQQFPDLHSELNLSSLELGDSALYFCASSEGARQPQHFGDGTRLSIL.

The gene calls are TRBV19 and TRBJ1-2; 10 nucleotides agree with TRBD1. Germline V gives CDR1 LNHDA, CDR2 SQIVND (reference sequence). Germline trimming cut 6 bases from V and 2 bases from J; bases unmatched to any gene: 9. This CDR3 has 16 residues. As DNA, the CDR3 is TGTGCCAGTAGCCGTGGACCGGGACAGGGGAACTATGGCTACACCTTC. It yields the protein CASSRGPGQGNYGYTF.

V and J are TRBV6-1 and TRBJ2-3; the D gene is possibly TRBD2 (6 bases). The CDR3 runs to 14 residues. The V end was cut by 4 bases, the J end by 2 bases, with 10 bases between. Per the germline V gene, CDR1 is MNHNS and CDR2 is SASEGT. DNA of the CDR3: TGTGCCAGCAGTGTCCGGGACTTCACAGATACGCAGTATTTT. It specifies CASSVRDFTDTQYF.

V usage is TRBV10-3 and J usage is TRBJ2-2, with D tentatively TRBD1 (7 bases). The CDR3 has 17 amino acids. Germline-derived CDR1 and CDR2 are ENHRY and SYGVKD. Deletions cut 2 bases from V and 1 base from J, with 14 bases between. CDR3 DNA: TGTGCCATCAGTGAGCCCGGAGGGGGCCTGAACACCGGGGAGCTGTTTTTT. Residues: CAISEPGGGLNTGELFF.

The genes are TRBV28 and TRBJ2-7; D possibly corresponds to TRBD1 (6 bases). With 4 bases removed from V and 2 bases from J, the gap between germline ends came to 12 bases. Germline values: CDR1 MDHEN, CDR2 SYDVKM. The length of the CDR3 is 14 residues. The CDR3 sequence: CASSSPGTTYEQYF. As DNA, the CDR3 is TGTGCCAGCAGTTCCCCCGGGACAACCTACGAGCAGTACTTC. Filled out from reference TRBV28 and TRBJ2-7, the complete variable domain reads DVKVTQSSRYLVKRTGEKVFLECVQDMDHENMFWYRQDPGLGLRLIYFSYDVKMKEKGDIPEGYSVSREKKERFSLILESASTNQTSMYLCASSSPGTTYEQYFGPGTRLTVT.

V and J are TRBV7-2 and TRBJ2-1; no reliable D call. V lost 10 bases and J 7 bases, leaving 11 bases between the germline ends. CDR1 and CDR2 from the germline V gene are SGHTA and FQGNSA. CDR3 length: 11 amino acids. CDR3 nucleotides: TGTGCCATCGACATTGGGAATGAGCAGTTCTTC. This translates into CAIDIGNEQFF.

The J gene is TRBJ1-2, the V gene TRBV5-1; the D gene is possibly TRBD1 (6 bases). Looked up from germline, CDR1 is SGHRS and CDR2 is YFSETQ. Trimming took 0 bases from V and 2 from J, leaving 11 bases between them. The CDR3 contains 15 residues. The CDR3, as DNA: TGCGCCAGCAGCTTGGAGAGGGGGTCAAACTATGGCTACACCTTC. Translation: CASSLERGSNYGYTF.

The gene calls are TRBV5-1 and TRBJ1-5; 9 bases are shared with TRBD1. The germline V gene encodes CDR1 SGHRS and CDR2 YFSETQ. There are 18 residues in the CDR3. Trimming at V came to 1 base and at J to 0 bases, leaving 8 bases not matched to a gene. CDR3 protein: CASSLWGDRVNSNQPQHF. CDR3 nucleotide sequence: TGCGCCAGCAGCTTGTGGGGGGACAGGGTTAATAGCAATCAGCCCCAGCATTTT.

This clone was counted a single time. In DNA, the CDR3 is TGTGCCAGCAACCGGGGGGTGACTGAAGCTTTCTTT. It translates to CASNRGVTEAFF. J is TRBJ1-1 and V is TRBV7-2; TRBD1 is a possible D gene (5 bases). The CDR3 length is 12 residues. Germline V CDR1 and CDR2: SGHTA, FQGNSA. V lost 7 bases and J 5 bases, leaving 11 bases between the germline ends.